This paragraph covers one TCR beta chain sequence. This table comes from immunoSEQ multiplex PCR, and its TCRdb copy is limited to in-frame clones, with some not included. The sample holds 200,000 to 250,000 clones, around 90% seen once. The CDR3 contains 16 residues. Germline-derived CDR1 and CDR2 are SGHNT and YENEEA. The ends lost 5 bases at V and 0 bases at J; junction bases unmatched: 5. The data stem from a study of blood T cell repertoires in COVID-19. At the level of the study: Collection of acute and convalescent COVID-19 samples took place in the United States, Italy and Spain.

The chain carries TRBV11-3 and TRBJ2-2, with 8 bases identical to TRBD1. Sequencing was done on a sample of peripheral blood. The receptor was derived from a man in his fifties or sixties with acute or convalescent COVID-19. The CDR3 DNA is TGTGCCAGCAGCAAAAGACAGGGGCCGAACACCGGGGAGCTGTTTTTT. Its protein product is CASSKRQGPNTGELFF.